The 28 T cell receptor beta chains given below trace back to one sample, sequenced in a study of radiotherapy plus CTLA-4 blockade in lung cancer. Clones were read by immunoSEQ multiplex PCR, and TCRdb kept only the in-frame ones, dropping some. The data show nearly 15,000 clones, 72% seen once. The sample consisted of peripheral blood, taken from a patient treated with radiotherapy plus ipilimumab. These receptors originate from a human donor with non-small cell lung cancer whose response to radiotherapy plus ipilimumab could not be evaluated.

The chain is built from TRBV27 and TRBJ2-1; perhaps TRBD1 as D (7 bases). The CDR3 length is 14 residues. Trimming removed 8 bases at V and 4 bases at J, with 15 bases between. Germline CDR1 reads MNHEY; CDR2 reads SMNVEV (reference sequence). The CDR3 DNA sequence: TGTGCCAGCGGCGGGACAGATTGGTACAATGAGCAGTTCTTC. It specifies CASGGTDWYNEQFF.

The chain joins TRBV25-1 to TRBJ2-3, with 7 bases fitting TRBD1. CDR1 is MGHDK and CDR2 is SYGVNS in the germline V gene. This CDR3 spans 15 amino acids. V was clipped by 4 bases and J by 4 bases; unmatched bases: 8. In DNA form, the CDR3 reads TGTGCCAGCAGTGTGAACAGGGGATGGGCAGATACGCAGTATTTT. Its protein is CASSVNRGWADTQYF.

The chain employs TRBV7-2 and TRBJ2-7; the match to TRBD2 covers 8 bases. Germline CDR1 and CDR2: SGHTA and FQGNSA. This CDR3 is 13 amino acids long. J lost 3 bases, V lost 5 bases, and 3 bases had no gene match. This chain's CDR3 is CASSTGGGYEQYF. The CDR3 bases are TGTGCCAGCAGCACCGGGGGGGGCTACGAGCAGTACTTC.

This chain connects TRBV7-9 to TRBJ2-1; no clear D. CDR1 and CDR2 (germline): SEHNR, FQNEAQ (reference sequence). Trimming took 4 bases from V and 9 from J, leaving 13 bases between them. The CDR3 is 13 amino acids. The CDR3 reads CASSSQQLSEQFF. In nucleotides, the CDR3 is TGTGCCAGCAGCTCACAACAGTTATCTGAGCAGTTCTTC.

The rearrangement uses TRBV10-2 and TRBJ2-3; TRBD2 aligns across 7 bases. Trimming removed 6 bases from V and 4 bases from J; junction bases left unmatched: 10. Germline CDR1 reads WSHSY; CDR2 reads SAAADI. This CDR3 region has 15 residues. The CDR3 coding sequence is TGCGCCAGCAGACTAGGACTAGTTTCTGCAGATACGCAGTATTTT. Residues: CASRLGLVSADTQYF.

The chain couples TRBV6-6 to TRBJ1-6; 8 bases line up with TRBD1. Germline-derived CDR1 and CDR2 are MNHNY and SVGAGI (reference sequence). The V segment lost 5 bases and the J segment 8 bases; nucleotides outside the gene matches: 11. The CDR3 is 16 residues long. The CDR3 spells CASSAMTGAGDSPLHF. The CDR3 DNA is TGTGCCAGCAGTGCCATGACAGGGGCCGGAGATTCACCCCTCCACTTT.

The chain has TRBV4-1 and TRBJ1-2, with a tentative D call TRBD1 (5 bases). The CDR3 has 15 amino acids. Looked up from germline, CDR1 is MGHRA and CDR2 is YSYEKL. V was clipped by 0 bases and J by 4 bases, with 12 bases between them. The CDR3 nucleotides are TGCGCCAGCAGCCAAGACAGGGTAGGGCCCTATGGCTACACCTTC. It specifies CASSQDRVGPYGYTF.

This chain connects TRBV7-2 to TRBJ2-3; 8 bases align to TRBD2. CDR3 length equals 17 residues. J lost 4 bases, V lost 4 bases, and 13 bases had no gene match. Germline assignment: CDR1 SGHTA and CDR2 FQGNSA. The CDR3 region has the DNA TGTGCCAGCAGCTCGTCCCGACGGGGGGGGGCCTCAGATACGCAGTATTTT. Amino acids: CASSSSRRGGASDTQYF.

The V gene is TRBV4-1, the J gene TRBJ1-1; maybe TRBD1 (6 bases). CDR1 is MGHRA and CDR2 is YSYEKL in the germline V gene. V lost 0 bases and J 5 bases, leaving 13 bases between the germline ends. This CDR3 is built from 15 residues. The CDR3 sequence: CASSQDLGARTEAFF. As DNA, the CDR3 is TGCGCCAGCAGCCAAGATCTGGGGGCGCGAACTGAAGCTTTCTTT.

V usage is TRBV7-8 and J usage is TRBJ1-5; possible D gene TRBD1, 6 bases. Germline CDR1 SGHVS, CDR2 FQNEAQ. CDR3 length: 16 residues. Trimming pared 0 bases from V and 4 bases from J, leaving 13 bases between. The CDR3 protein is CASSLAQTGQNQPQHF. Here the CDR3 DNA reads TGTGCCAGCAGCTTAGCGCAGACAGGCCAAAATCAGCCCCAGCATTTT.

J is TRBJ1-2 and V is TRBV5-6, with 10 bases aligning to TRBD1. Germline V gene lookup returns CDR1 SGHDT and CDR2 YYEEEE. The V gene end was trimmed by 4 bases and the J gene end by 2 bases; junction bases not matched to a gene: 2. The CDR3 sequence is 14 residues long. This CDR3 reads CASSRGQGNYGYTF. The CDR3 DNA reads as TGTGCCAGCAGCCGGGGACAGGGGAACTATGGCTACACCTTC.

The CDR3 DNA sequence: TGTGCCAGCAGTGTCCTAGGGAGCGGCTATGGCTACACCTTC. Translated: CASSVLGSGYGYTF. The chain joins TRBV2 to TRBJ1-2; D ambiguous. The V gene's germline CDR1 is SNHLY and CDR2 FYNNEI. This CDR3 has 14 residues. Deletions cut 4 bases from V and 4 bases from J, with 13 bases between.

The CDR3 sequence: CASSFQLSAGTGDGNTIYF. The CDR3 bases are TGTGCCAGCAGCTTCCAGCTGTCCGCCGGGACAGGGGATGGAAACACCATATATTTT. V usage is TRBV4-2 and J usage is TRBJ1-3, with TRBD1 matching over 10 bases. J gave up 3 bases and V 5 bases, and 16 bases lay outside the gene matches. The CDR3 totals 19 residues. Germline V gene sequence: CDR1 LGHNA, CDR2 YNFKEQ.

This CDR3 is CASSGRTGEAYEQYF. DNA for the CDR3: TGTGCCAGCAGTGGCCGGACAGGGGAGGCCTACGAGCAGTACTTC. The chain links TRBV27 to TRBJ2-7; TRBD1 matches 9 bases. Germline assignment: CDR1 MNHEY and CDR2 SMNVEV (reference sequence). The CDR3 covers 15 residues. Trimming removed 5 bases from V and 2 bases from J; junction bases left unmatched: 7.

This chain joins TRBV19 and TRBJ1-5; 8 positions match TRBD1. Trimming at V came to 1 base and at J to 2 bases, leaving 1 base not matched to a gene. This CDR3 spans 15 amino acids. Germline V gene sequence: CDR1 LNHDA, CDR2 SQIVND (reference sequence). This CDR3 reads CASSIAGGGNQPQHF. The CDR3 bases are TGTGCCAGTAGTATAGCAGGGGGCGGCAATCAGCCCCAGCATTTT. The complete variable domain, with remaining parts taken from reference TRBV19 and TRBJ1-5, reads DGGITQSPKYLFRKEGQNVTLSCEQNLNHDAMYWYRQDPGQGLRLIYYSQIVNDFQKGDIAEGYSVSREKKESFPLTVTSAQKNPTAFYLCASSIAGGGNQPQHFGDGTRLSIL.

The gene calls are TRBV10-1 and TRBJ2-1; D is unresolved. There are 16 residues in the CDR3. Trimming cost V 3 bases and J 0 bases, with 12 bases left between them. The germline gives CDR1 WNHNN, CDR2 SYGVQD (reference sequence). The DNA for the CDR3 is TGCGCCAGCAGTGAATGGAGAGGTAGCTCCTACAATGAGCAGTTCTTC. It encodes CASSEWRGSSYNEQFF.

J is TRBJ2-1 and V is TRBV27; 9 bases fit TRBD2. The CDR3 length is 15 residues. The germline gives CDR1 MNHEY, CDR2 SMNVEV (reference sequence). Trimming at V came to 3 bases and at J to 4 bases, leaving 4 bases not matched to a gene. Written as DNA, the CDR3 is TGTGCCAGCAGTTTTGGTAGCGGGGGATACAATGAGCAGTTCTTC. Encoded protein: CASSFGSGGYNEQFF.

The chain employs TRBV30 and TRBJ2-7, with D maybe TRBD1 (5 bases). CDR1 and CDR2 from the germline V gene are GTSNPN and SVGIG (reference sequence). There are 13 residues in the CDR3. V was pared by 5 bases and J by 4 bases, with 15 bases between. CDR3 nucleotides: TGTGCCTGGGCTACCGGAAGGGGTTACGAGCAGTACGTC. Its translation is CAWATGRGYEQYV.

This chain joins TRBV18 and TRBJ2-2; 8 nucleotides align to TRBD2. The J segment lost 1 base and the V segment lost 4 bases, leaving 5 bases of the junction unmatched. Germline V gene data show CDR1 as KGHSH and CDR2 as LQKENI. The length of the CDR3 is 16 residues. The CDR3: CASSQISGVNTGELFF. The CDR3 DNA reads TGTGCCAGCTCACAGATTAGCGGGGTGAACACCGGGGAGCTGTTTTTT.

The V gene is TRBV5-1, the J gene TRBJ2-1; TRBD1 might be the D (6 bases). This CDR3 region has 14 residues. From germline, CDR1 is SGHRS and CDR2 YFSETQ. Deletions cut 0 bases from V and 8 bases from J, with 12 bases between. The CDR3 DNA is TGCGCCAGCAGCTTGGAGGGACAAAACTATGAGCAGTTCTTC. This sequence encodes CASSLEGQNYEQFF.

V gene TRBV19 combines with J gene TRBJ2-6, with D perhaps TRBD1 (6 bases). CDR3 size: 16 residues. Germline assignment: CDR1 LNHDA and CDR2 SQIVND (reference sequence). V was trimmed by 3 bases and J by 3 bases, leaving 12 bases between them. CDR3 protein: CASSITGSLGANVLTF. CDR3 nucleotides: TGTGCCAGTAGTATCACAGGGTCTCTTGGGGCCAACGTCCTGACTTTC.

V usage is TRBV10-3 and J usage is TRBJ1-1; TRBD1 matches 8 bases. J gave up 5 bases and V 6 bases, and 8 bases lay outside the gene matches. Germline CDR1 and CDR2: ENHRY and SYGVKD. This CDR3 has 14 residues. The DNA of the CDR3 is TGTGCCATCAGCTCACAGGGGGGTAGGACTGAAGCTTTCTTT. Protein: CAISSQGGRTEAFF.

CDR3 bases: TGCGCCAGCAGCCAAGATCTTCAGGGTGACATTCAGTACTTC. It specifies CASSQDLQGDIQYF. The chain has TRBV4-3 and TRBJ2-4; possibly TRBD1 for D (5 bases). The CDR3 is 14 amino acids. V lost 0 bases and J lost 8, with 11 bases in between. The germline V gene encodes CDR1 LGHNA and CDR2 YSLEER.

The V and J genes are TRBV27 and TRBJ2-7, with TRBD1 matching 8 bases. Looked up from germline, CDR1 is MNHEY and CDR2 is SMNVEV (reference sequence). The V segment lost 3 bases and the J segment 0 bases; nucleotides outside the gene matches: 7. This CDR3 region has 16 residues. CDR3 residues: CASSFLPGQDSYEQYF. DNA for the CDR3: TGTGCCAGCAGTTTTTTGCCGGGACAGGACTCCTACGAGCAGTACTTC.

Details on this clone: The identical CDR3 is also encoded by other nucleotide sequences in the sample. The chain employs TRBV29-1 and TRBJ2-6, with 8 bases matching TRBD1. Losses at the gene ends were 2 bases for V and 3 bases for J; bases not matched to a gene: 3. CDR1 and CDR2 from the germline V gene are SQVTM and ANQGSEA. This CDR3 comprises 15 residues. The CDR3 reads CSVEQGASGANVLTF. CDR3 in DNA: TGCAGCGTTGAACAGGGGGCCAGTGGGGCCAACGTCCTGACTTTC.

The genes are TRBV10-3 and TRBJ2-3; 10 bases are shared with TRBD2. The CDR3 is 15 amino acids. Germline CDR1 is ENHRY and CDR2 is SYGVKD. The trim removed 11 bases at V and 0 bases at J, leaving 8 bases unmatched. The CDR3 loop reads CAVTSGETSTDTQYF. In DNA form, the CDR3 reads TGTGCCGTAACTAGCGGGGAGACTAGCACAGATACGCAGTATTTT.

V is TRBV5-1 and J is TRBJ2-1; 8 positions match TRBD1. CDR3 size: 19 residues. Germline-derived CDR1 and CDR2 are SGHRS and YFSETQ. With V trimmed by 0 bases and J by 7 bases, 18 bases remained unmatched. CDR3 sequence reads: CASSLGDRSPLVGENEQFF. CDR3 sequence (DNA): TGCGCCAGCAGCTTGGGGGACAGGAGCCCTCTGGTTGGAGAAAATGAGCAGTTCTTC.

The chain couples TRBV14 to TRBJ2-3; TRBD2 matches 8 bases. The germline gives CDR1 SGHDN, CDR2 FVKESK. The V gene end was trimmed by 4 bases and the J gene end by 0 bases; junction bases not matched to a gene: 9. The CDR3 covers 17 residues. The CDR3 region is CASSPGTRGVSTDTQYF. CDR3 nucleotide sequence: TGTGCCAGCAGCCCCGGGACTAGAGGGGTGAGCACAGATACGCAGTATTTT.